This T cell receptor beta chain originates from a study of blood T cell repertoires in COVID-19. Across the whole study: T cells, B-cell-depleted T cells, or PBMCs supplied cDNA or gDNA.

Per the germline V gene, CDR1 is PRHDT and CDR2 is FYEKMQ (reference sequence). Trimming at V came to 5 bases and at J to 11 bases, leaving 5 bases not matched to a gene. This CDR3 comprises 12 residues. TCRdb's copy holds only in-frame clones and misses some; the assay was immunoSEQ multiplex PCR. The sample holds about 250,000 clones; 86% are singletons and the top ten take 1.5% to 2%. This rearrangement joins TRBV13 to TRBJ1-5; 8 bases are a match to TRBD1. Source material: peripheral blood. The clonotype originates from a woman aged 55-70 years who had recovered from COVID-19. CDR3 in DNA: TGTGCCAGCAGCCCGAACAGGGGGGCCCAGCATTTT. Residues: CASSPNRGAQHF.